The source of this T cell receptor (beta chain) is a study of CD8+ T cells in alopecia areata. CDR3 length: 13 residues. V was clipped by 5 bases and J by 7 bases; unmatched bases: 6. From germline, CDR1 is SNHLY and CDR2 FYNNEI. RNA was isolated and reverse transcribed to cDNA, the sequencing template. TCRdb keeps only in-frame clones here, not all; method: immunoSEQ multiplex PCR. The profile shows under 200,000 clones, approximately 57% of them singletons. Treatment specified: oral pan-JAK inhibitor, 5-10 mg twice daily. The source of this sequence is a human donor with alopecia areata. The chain combines TRBV2 with TRBJ1-2; 8 positions agree with TRBD1. Sequencing used CD4+ T cells sorted from blood, obtained at week 24, from a patient treated with tofacitinib. For the CDR3, the DNA is TGTGCCAGCAGTACCCAGGGGGCGCGTGGCTACACCTTC. Translated: CASSTQGARGYTF.